One and the same sample provided the 26 T cell receptor beta chains below, sequenced in a study of cytomegalovirus exposure and HLA in healthy donors. This PCR relied on a set of 60 Vbeta primers and 13 Jbeta primers. Only in-frame clones appear in the TCRdb table, and some are missing; sequencing was by immunoSEQ multiplex PCR. The table records 180,000 or so clones, roughly 79% of them present only once. The sequencing sample was made of PBMCs. The origin of the receptors is a man in his forties in good health and CMV-seropositive.

To note about this clone: The junction departs from germline at one end; a sequencing error may be responsible. The chain couples TRBV2 to TRBJ2-2; TRBD1 matches 9 bases. The CDR3 covers 15 residues. Germline V gene sequence: CDR1 SNHLY, CDR2 FYNNEI. The CDR3 here is CASREGQGITGELFF. The DNA for the CDR3 is TGTGCCAGCAGAGAAGGACAGGGGATCACCGGGGAGCTGTTTTTT.

The chain recombines TRBV28 with TRBJ2-6; D possibly corresponds to TRBD2 (5 bases). Germline loops: CDR1 MDHEN, CDR2 SYDVKM. Trimming removed 4 bases from V and 4 bases from J, with 11 bases in between. This CDR3 region has 15 residues. The CDR3, as DNA: TGTGCCAGCAGTTCAGAGGGTGCAGGGGCCAACGTCCTGACTTTC. Translated: CASSSEGAGANVLTF.

J is TRBJ2-3 and V is TRBV10-1; TRBD1 agrees at 9 bases. This CDR3 contains 13 residues. Germline-derived CDR1 and CDR2 are WNHNN and SYGVQD (reference sequence). Trimming took 2 bases from V and 7 from J; bases not matched to a gene: 1. This chain's CDR3 is CASSEGQGYTQYF. DNA of the CDR3: TGCGCCAGCAGTGAGGGACAGGGGTATACGCAGTATTTT.

The rearrangement uses TRBV7-2 and TRBJ1-5, with no clear D. V was trimmed by 0 bases and J by 5 bases, leaving 5 bases between them. CDR1 and CDR2 from the germline V gene are SGHTA and FQGNSA. This CDR3 region has 13 residues. The CDR3 DNA is TGTGCCAGCAGCTTAGCCCGGGATCAGCCCCAGCATTTT. It codes for CASSLARDQPQHF. The variable domain in full, with the rest retrieved from reference TRBV7-2 and TRBJ1-5, is GAGVSQSPSNKVTEKGKDVELRCDPISGHTALYWYRQSLGQGLEFLIYFQGNSAPDKSGLPSDRFSAERTGGSVSTLTIQRTQQEDSAVYLCASSLARDQPQHFGDGTRLSIL.

This chain uses TRBV6-5 with TRBJ2-7; the match to TRBD2 covers 8 bases. Unmatched junction bases numbered 8, after V lost 0 bases and J lost 10 bases. The CDR3 spans 14 residues. Germline CDR1 MNHEY, CDR2 SVGAGI. CDR3 region: CASSYSSGGIIQYF. In DNA, the CDR3 is TGTGCCAGCAGTTACTCCTCGGGGGGGATTATACAGTACTTC.

The chain is built from TRBV27 and TRBJ2-7; TRBD2 matches 7 bases. V trimming: 4 bases; J trimming: 2 bases; junction bases outside the gene matches: 8. The CDR3 has 15 amino acids. Germline V gene sequence: CDR1 MNHEY, CDR2 SMNVEV (reference sequence). The chain's CDR3 is CASSSRREGPYEQYF. CDR3 sequence (DNA): TGTGCCAGCAGTTCCAGGAGGGAGGGCCCCTACGAGCAGTACTTC.

The chain employs TRBV2 and TRBJ1-2; perhaps TRBD1 as D (5 bases). Germline assignment: CDR1 SNHLY and CDR2 FYNNEI. Trimming took off 5 bases at V and 1 base at J, with 14 bases between the two ends. This CDR3 has 15 residues. The CDR3 loop reads CASSSEKGFNYGYTF. In DNA form, the CDR3 reads TGTGCCAGCAGTTCCGAGAAGGGGTTTAACTATGGCTACACCTTC.

Written as DNA, the CDR3 is TGTGCCAGCAGCTTACAAGCGGGAGACCTCTACAATGAGCAGTTCTTC. Protein sequence: CASSLQAGDLYNEQFF. The chain recombines TRBV5-4 with TRBJ2-1, with 8 positions matching TRBD2. Germline CDR1 reads SGHNT; CDR2 reads YYREEE (reference sequence). The trim removed 2 bases at V and 3 bases at J, leaving 7 bases unmatched. This CDR3 is 16 amino acids long.

This clone turned up a few times. The chain couples TRBV25-1 to TRBJ2-5; 10 bases agree with TRBD1. Germline CDR1 MGHDK, CDR2 SYGVNS. With 4 bases clipped from V and 5 bases from J, the junction kept 7 bases outside the gene matches. This CDR3 region has 15 residues. For the CDR3, the DNA is TGTGCCAGCAGTGGGGCACGGACAGGGGGGGAGACCCAGTACTTC. It specifies CASSGARTGGETQYF.

The V gene is TRBV6-1, the J gene TRBJ2-5; 7 nucleotides match TRBD1. This CDR3 has 15 residues. Looked up from germline, CDR1 is MNHNS and CDR2 is SASEGT. Losses at the gene ends were 2 bases for V and 2 bases for J; bases not matched to a gene: 5. Written as DNA, the CDR3 is TGTGCCAGCAGTGAAAGGGACAGAGTACAAGAGACCCAGTACTTC. Protein product: CASSERDRVQETQYF.

V and J are TRBV27 and TRBJ2-1; TRBD2 matches at 7 bases. CDR1 MNHEY and CDR2 SMNVEV come from the germline V gene (reference sequence). The CDR3 sequence is 16 residues long. Germline trimming cut 6 bases from V and 4 bases from J; bases unmatched to any gene: 12. The CDR3 region has the DNA TGTGCCAGCAGCTTAACTCCGGGACTACCATACAATGAGCAGTTCTTC. This codes for CASSLTPGLPYNEQFF.

The chain couples TRBV4-1 to TRBJ2-5, with 10 bases identical to TRBD2. CDR1 MGHRA and CDR2 YSYEKL come from the germline V gene. Losses at the gene ends were 1 base for V and 2 bases for J; bases not matched to a gene: 7. The length of the CDR3 is 17 residues. Here the CDR3 reads CASSQGLASGRQETQYF. CDR3 in DNA: TGCGCCAGCAGCCAAGGACTGGCTAGCGGGAGACAAGAGACCCAGTACTTC.

The gene calls are TRBV5-4 and TRBJ2-1; 9 bases fit TRBD1. Germline V gene lookup returns CDR1 SGHNT and CDR2 YYREEE (reference sequence). The CDR3 runs 16 residues. With V trimmed by 4 bases and J by 2 bases, 7 bases remained unmatched. The CDR3 protein is CASSAQGQGPYNEQFF. CDR3 nucleotides: TGTGCCAGCAGCGCCCAGGGACAGGGACCCTACAATGAGCAGTTCTTC.

The chain links TRBV30 to TRBJ1-5; weak D call: TRBD1 (6 bases). CDR3 length: 13 amino acids. Germline CDR1 is GTSNPN and CDR2 is SVGIG (reference sequence). Trimming took off 2 bases at V and 7 bases at J, with 12 bases between the two ends. The CDR3 reads CAWSLQGIQPQHF. The CDR3 DNA follows: TGTGCCTGGAGTTTACAGGGAATCCAGCCCCAGCATTTT.

This chain links TRBV2 with TRBJ2-5; 15 nucleotides align to TRBD2. The V and J ends lost 7 bases and 4 bases, in that order; junction bases with no gene match: 4. This CDR3 region has 15 residues. Per germline, CDR1 SNHLY and CDR2 FYNNEI. CDR3 region: CASTPGLAGGETQYF. The DNA of the CDR3 is TGTGCCAGCACCCCGGGACTAGCGGGAGGAGAGACCCAGTACTTC.

This chain joins TRBV27 and TRBJ1-1, with 8 nucleotides matching TRBD1. Germline CDR1 and CDR2: MNHEY and SMNVEV (reference sequence). Trimming took 3 bases from V and 2 from J; bases not matched to a gene: 5. The CDR3 has 15 amino acids. CDR3 nucleotides: TGTGCCAGCAGTTTCGGAACAGGGGGTAACACTGAAGCTTTCTTT. Translation gives CASSFGTGGNTEAFF.

This clone was seen just once. The rearrangement links TRBV7-9 to TRBJ1-2; 7 bases are a match to TRBD1. The CDR3 has 13 residues. V shed 5 bases and J 6 bases; nucleotides not matched to a gene: 6. The V gene's germline CDR1 is SEHNR and CDR2 FQNEAQ (reference sequence). This CDR3 is CASSIEGAHGYTF. CDR3 nucleotides: TGTGCCAGCAGCATTGAGGGGGCTCATGGCTACACCTTC. Full variable domain (rest looked up from reference TRBV7-9 and TRBJ1-2): DTGVSQNPRHKITKRGQNVTFRCDPISEHNRLYWYRQTLGQGPEFLTYFQNEAQLEKSRLLSDRFSAERPKGSFSTLEIQRTEQGDSAMYLCASSIEGAHGYTFGSGTRLTVV.

This clone was counted between two and nine times. The rearrangement links TRBV9 to TRBJ2-3; no reliable D call. Trimming cost V 4 bases and J 0 bases, with 9 bases left between them. CDR1 SGDLS and CDR2 YYNGEE come from the germline V gene. This CDR3 is 14 amino acids long. The CDR3 nucleotides are TGTGCCAGCAGCTCCCCGACAAGCACAGATACGCAGTATTTT. It encodes CASSSPTSTDTQYF.

V usage is TRBV28 and J usage is TRBJ2-3, with TRBD2 matching over 7 bases. Germline CDR1 reads MDHEN; CDR2 reads SYDVKM. CDR3 length equals 16 residues. The V segment lost 7 bases and the J segment 0 bases; nucleotides outside the gene matches: 10. The chain's CDR3 is CASTPFGRVSTDTQYF. CDR3 in DNA: TGTGCCAGCACCCCGTTTGGGAGGGTTAGCACAGATACGCAGTATTTT.

The chain has TRBV18 and TRBJ2-7, with 9 bases identical to TRBD1. The junction had 5 bases not matched to a gene; V was cut back by 2 bases and J by 6 bases. The CDR3 is 14 amino acids. The germline CDR1 and CDR2 sequences are KGHSH and LQKENI. Here the CDR3 reads CASSPGTGGSEQYF. The CDR3 DNA sequence: TGTGCCAGCTCACCAGGCACAGGGGGCTCCGAGCAGTACTTC.

The chain is built from TRBV7-2 and TRBJ1-5; unclear D gene. The CDR3 spans 15 residues. V was cut by 1 base and J by 0 bases, with 7 bases left in between. Looked up from germline, CDR1 is SGHTA and CDR2 is FQGNSA. CDR3 sequence: CASSLEYTSNQPQHF. The CDR3 bases are TGTGCCAGCAGCTTAGAGTACACTAGCAATCAGCCCCAGCATTTT.

A remark on this clone: Relative to the germline gene, one junction end is altered; a read error may explain this. The chain carries TRBV7-9 and TRBJ1-4, with D unresolved. There are 14 residues in the CDR3. Germline CDR1 is SEHNR and CDR2 is FQNEAQ (reference sequence). The CDR3 bases are TGTGCCAACAGCCCCCGGGGAGGTAATGAAAAACTGTTTTTT. Translating it yields CANSPRGGNEKLFF.

The J gene is TRBJ2-1, the V gene TRBV7-3; perhaps TRBD1 as D (6 bases). The V end lost 3 bases, the J end lost 4 bases, and 13 bases lay between the germline ends. The CDR3 runs to 15 residues. The germline CDR1 and CDR2 sequences are SGHTA and FQGTGA. CDR3 coding DNA: TGTGCCAGCAGCTTTCAGGGGAGTGGGTACAATGAGCAGTTCTTC. Protein product: CASSFQGSGYNEQFF.

This rearrangement joins TRBV12-2 to TRBJ2-7; the table names TRBD1, a call not compared with the DNA. TRBV12-2 is an annotated pseudogene. The CDR3 has 17 residues. CDR3 coding DNA: TGTGCAAGTCGCGTACCCGCGACGATCAGTGGGCCCTACGAGCAGTACTTC. Translating it yields CASRVPATISGPYEQYF.

The V call is TRBV6-1, the J call TRBJ2-7; perhaps TRBD2 as D (6 bases). The germline V and J ends were trimmed by 4 bases and 0 bases, with 10 bases remaining between them. Germline V gives CDR1 MNHNS, CDR2 SASEGT. The CDR3 runs 14 residues. For the CDR3, the DNA is TGTGCCAGCAGTGGGAGGGGCGTCTCCTACGAGCAGTACTTC. Its protein product is CASSGRGVSYEQYF.

The rearrangement joins TRBV30 to TRBJ2-5; D could derive from TRBD1 or TRBD2 (5 bases each). The DNA end favors TRBJ2-7, so the J call may be wrong. The germline CDR1 and CDR2 sequences are GTSNPN and SVGIG (reference sequence). The CDR3 extends over 13 amino acids. The CDR3: CAWRYLGGYEQYF. As DNA, the CDR3 is TGTGCCTGGAGGTATCTTGGGGGCTACGAGCAGTACTTC.